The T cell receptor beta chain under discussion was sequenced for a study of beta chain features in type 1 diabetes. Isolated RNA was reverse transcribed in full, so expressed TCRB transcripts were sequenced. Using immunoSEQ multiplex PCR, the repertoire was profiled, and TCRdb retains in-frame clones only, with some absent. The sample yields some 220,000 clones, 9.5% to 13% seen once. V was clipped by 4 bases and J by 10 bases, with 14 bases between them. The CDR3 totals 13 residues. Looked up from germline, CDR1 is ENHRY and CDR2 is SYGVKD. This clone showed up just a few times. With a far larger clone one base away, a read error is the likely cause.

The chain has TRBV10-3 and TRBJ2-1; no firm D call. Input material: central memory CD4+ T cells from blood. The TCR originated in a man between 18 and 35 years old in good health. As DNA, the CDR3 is TGTGCCATCAGTGGCCGAGCCGGCAGGGAGCAGTTCTTC. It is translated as CAISGRAGREQFF.